Many counts were recorded for the clone carrying this TCR beta chain. Antigen unknown. The data originate from a study of T cells after yellow fever vaccination. Making TCR cDNA involved 5'RACE template switching, which added UMIs and a universal primer site. In TCRdb, the 5' RACE reads were re-called with MiXCR into one record per CDR3 protein. Of about 160,000 distinct CDR3 sequences detected, under 7.5% appear once; the ten largest clones hold under 3%. V lost 3 bases to trimming and J lost 7 bases, with 12 bases between them. The CDR3 covers 13 residues. CDR1 and CDR2 from the germline V gene are SEHNR and FQNEAQ (reference sequence). Points from the study as a whole: Abundant clonotypes from the bulk population could have been carried over as contaminants into FACS-sorted repertoires. Most primary-vaccination clones recurred post-booster (approximately 96% CD4, 88% CD8).

This receptor was taken from a man younger than 35 who received the YFV17D yellow fever vaccine. The source material was CD4+ T cells sorted from PBMCs, sampled 5 days after the first yellow fever vaccination. V gene TRBV7-9 combines with J gene TRBJ2-5; D may match TRBD1 or TRBD2 (5 bases each). The DNA for the CDR3 is TGTGCCAGCAGCTTGACAGCGGCCGGGACCCAGTACTTC. This sequence encodes CASSLTAAGTQYF.